The clone carrying this T cell receptor beta chain was seen many times. What it binds is not known. The data were obtained in a study of T cells in Graves' hyperthyroidism and ophthalmopathy. Study-wide context: Before treatment of any kind, peripheral blood was taken at initial diagnosis.

The CDR3 consists of 14 residues. V was clipped by 5 bases and J by 8 bases; unmatched bases: 8. Germline CDR1 reads MDHEN; CDR2 reads SYDVKM. The source material, RNA transcripts, was used to amplify TCR beta CDR3 regions. When the TCR CDR3 underwent first-round RT-PCR, the HTBI primer set was used. TCRdb reprocessed the multiplex PCR reads with MiXCR, giving one entry per CDR3 protein. The table includes about 410,000 distinct CDR3 sequences, about 15% detected once. Study-wide results and caveats: The blood repertoire included most of the expanded thyroid clonotypes above 0.001.

The material sequenced was blood. This chain connects TRBV28 to TRBJ2-1; 8 positions match TRBD2. The source is a man aged 18 to 29 with Graves' ophthalmopathy. CDR3: CASSAPGLVYEQFF. CDR3 nucleotides: TGTGCCAGCAGTGCGCCGGGACTAGTGTATGAGCAGTTCTTC.